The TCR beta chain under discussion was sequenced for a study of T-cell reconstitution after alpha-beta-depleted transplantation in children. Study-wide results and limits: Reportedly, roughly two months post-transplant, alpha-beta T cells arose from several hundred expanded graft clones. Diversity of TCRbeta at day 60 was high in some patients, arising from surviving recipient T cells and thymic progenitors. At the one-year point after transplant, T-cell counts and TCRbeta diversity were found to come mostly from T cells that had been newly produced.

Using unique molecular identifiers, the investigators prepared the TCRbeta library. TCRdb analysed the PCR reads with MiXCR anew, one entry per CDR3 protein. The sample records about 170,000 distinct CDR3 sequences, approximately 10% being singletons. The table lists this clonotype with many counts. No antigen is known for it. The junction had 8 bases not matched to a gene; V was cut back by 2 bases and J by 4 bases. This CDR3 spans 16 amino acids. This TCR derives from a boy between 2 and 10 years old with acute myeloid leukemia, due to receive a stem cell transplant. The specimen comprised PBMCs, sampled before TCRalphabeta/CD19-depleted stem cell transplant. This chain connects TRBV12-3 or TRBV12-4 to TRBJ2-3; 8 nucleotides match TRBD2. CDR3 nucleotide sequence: TGTGCCAGCAGTTTATCGGGGGGGATTCGTCCAGATACGCAGTATTTT. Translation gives CASSLSGGIRPDTQYF.